Listed below are T cell receptor beta chains from one sample, sequenced in a study of identical twins. TCRdb ran MiXCR on the 5' RACE reads and lists one entry per CDR3 protein. The sample contains some 500,000 distinct CDR3 sequences, around a tenth of which appear only once. The data also belong to a second study, concerning yellow fever vaccine responses in identical twins.

Source material: PBMCs. The receptors were sampled from a young woman in good health. Both conserved end residues are part of each CDR3. Fields, in order: V gene, J gene, D gene, clone size, CDR3 protein, CDR3 DNA. The D gene is left open where the match is weak. For some rows the clone size is stated as once, few or many, or as a class when expanded; others skip it.

>TRBV7-9|TRBJ1-4|-|-
CASSSTGTSVVF
TGTGCCAGCAGCTCGACCGGGACAAGCGTAGTTTTT
>TRBV20-1|TRBJ2-1|-|many
CSARDRGVRANNEQFF
TGCAGTGCTAGAGATCGGGGTGTAAGGGCAAATAATGAGCAGTTCTTC
>TRBV20-1|TRBJ2-1|-|-
CSAARTPNEQFF
TGCAGTGCGGCCAGAACCCCCAATGAGCAGTTCTTC
>TRBV21-1|TRBJ2-6|-|few
CASSKGAGYLSGANVLTF
TGTGCCAGCAGCAAAGGGGCAGGCTACCTCTCTGGGGCCAACGTCCTGACTTTC
>TRBV6-5|TRBJ2-6|-|few
CASSYPLGEAPPVLTF
TGTGCCAGCAGTTACCCTCTCGGGGAGGCCCCCCCCGTCCTGACTTTC
>TRBV20-1|TRBJ2-2|TRBD1|many
CSARPGTGGFTGELFF
TGCAGTGCTAGACCCGGGACAGGGGGCTTCACCGGGGAGCTGTTTTTT
>TRBV15|TRBJ2-2|-|few
CATHPRDQNTGELFF
TGTGCCACCCATCCTCGGGACCAGAACACCGGGGAGCTGTTTTTT
>TRBV7-2|TRBJ2-7|-|few
CASSLAMGRQYEQYF
TGTGCCAGCAGCTTAGCGATGGGCAGGCAATACGAGCAGTACTTC
>TRBV7-9|TRBJ1-2|-|many
CASSLADRFNGYTF
TGTGCCAGCAGCTTAGCCGACAGATTCAATGGCTACACCTTC
>TRBV2|TRBJ2-7|-|-
CASIGPGDYEQYF
TGTGCCAGCATCGGGCCCGGGGATTACGAGCAGTACTTC
>TRBV20-1|TRBJ2-7|TRBD2|few
CSASTSGSEQYF
TGCAGTGCTTCGACTAGCGGGAGCGAGCAGTACTTC
>TRBV20-1|TRBJ2-7|TRBD1|few
CSARQGAGYEQYF
TGCAGTGCTAGACAGGGGGCCGGCTACGAGCAGTACTTC
>TRBV3-1|TRBJ2-7|TRBD2|many
CASAPGLAGDEQYF
TGTGCCAGTGCCCCGGGACTAGCGGGTGACGAGCAGTACTTC
>TRBV27|TRBJ2-7|-|-
CASSPSGLSYEQYF
TGTGCCAGCAGTCCCTCAGGCCTCTCCTACGAGCAGTACTTC
>TRBV6-1|TRBJ1-1|-|few
CASSDDMWSTEAFF
TGTGCCAGCAGCGACGATATGTGGAGCACTGAAGCTTTCTTT